This T cell receptor beta chain emerged from a study of cytomegalovirus exposure and HLA in healthy donors. The study's findings and limits: An apparent linkage of common viral pathogens to several of the most significant clusters emerged in a later analysis. Later analysis demonstrated an association between a missense DCLRE1C variant and TCR beta V- and J-gene trimming.

A word on this clone: No antigen is known for it.

The PCR ran on 60 Vbeta and 13 Jbeta primers. Measured with immunoSEQ multiplex PCR; TCRdb has only the in-frame clones, and not every one. The table shows 200,000 or so clones, with over 80% occurring only once. The source of this sequence is a boy aged 2 to 9 in good health and CMV-seronegative. The sequenced sample consisted of PBMCs.

The CDR3 is CASSPQGIANYGYTF. The CDR3 DNA follows: TGTGCCAGCTCACCACAGGGGATTGCTAACTATGGCTACACCTTC. V is TRBV18 and J is TRBJ1-2; weak D call: TRBD1 (5 bases). V lost 1 base and J 0 bases, leaving 9 bases between the germline ends. The CDR3 contains 15 residues. CDR1 and CDR2 (germline): KGHSH, LQKENI.